What follows describes a single TCR beta chain. Antigen unknown. This entry comes from a study of CD8 T cells in ankylosing spondylitis. Study-level findings and limits: Within matched ankylosing spondylitis synovial fluid, disease-linked clones were reportedly significantly enriched. Seemingly characteristic of ankylosing spondylitis blood was a TCR beta motif consisting of fewer than 10 highly homologous variants. Prior work had noted some motif variants in reactive arthritis blood and synovial fluid. Relatively rare in peripheral blood, disease-linked clones were also CD8+.

Via MiXCR, TCRdb re-called the 5' RACE reads, giving one row per CDR3 protein. The sample lists 350,000 to 400,000 distinct CDR3 sequences, roughly 20% occurring once. V lost 4 bases and J lost 2; bases outside the gene matches: 9. The CDR3 covers 16 residues. The origin of this receptor is a male donor with ankylosing spondylitis or in good health (not recorded which). Sequenced sample: blood, either unsorted or a sorted T cell fraction (not recorded which). The chain combines TRBV12-3 or TRBV12-4 with TRBJ2-5, with TRBD1 matching 8 bases. The CDR3 DNA follows: TGTGCCAGCAGTTCGATACAGGGGGAGGCACAAGAGACCCAGTACTTC. The encoded protein is CASSSIQGEAQETQYF.